This T cell receptor beta chain originates from a study of T cells in Graves' hyperthyroidism and ophthalmopathy. At least 3 on the Clinical Activity Score was recorded for ophthalmopathy patients, who also had NOSPECS grade at least 4 and duration under 3 months. Exclusion of patients followed from uncontrolled infection, other autoimmune disease, pregnancy or lactation. A remark on this clonotype: Its antigen is unknown. The junction shows a germline mismatch at one end, possibly a read error.

Amplified regions were TCR beta CDR3 sequences from RNA transcripts. First-round RT-PCR of the TCR CDR3 relied on the HTBI primer set. MiXCR, run by TCRdb on the multiplex PCR reads, gives a single entry per CDR3 protein. The repertoire holds about 300,000 distinct CDR3 sequences, with roughly 19% as singletons. The study's findings and limits: Blood shared most expanded thyroid clonotypes above 0.001. By a 13 V-J model, ophthalmopathy was set apart from stable hyperthyroidism.

The CDR3 covers 12 residues. Germline V gene data show CDR1 as MDHEN and CDR2 as SYDVKM. The sample was blood. The chain is built from TRBV28 and TRBJ1-2; 7 bases match TRBD1. The receptor comes from a man over 45 with Graves' ophthalmopathy. The CDR3 region is CAIQGENYSYTF. In DNA form, the CDR3 reads TGTGCAATCCAGGGGGAGAACTATAGCTACACCTTC.